Below are 13 T cell receptor beta chains sequenced from a single sample in a study of cytomegalovirus exposure and HLA in healthy donors. Amplification used 60 Vbeta primers and 13 Jbeta primers. Assay: immunoSEQ multiplex PCR; the TCRdb copy retains only in-frame clones and omits some. This repertoire includes around 70,000 clones. Sequences were obtained from PBMCs. The receptors originated from a female donor in good health and CMV-seropositive.

The gene calls are TRBV6-5 and TRBJ2-7; 8 bases are a match to TRBD1. This CDR3 has 15 residues. In germline, CDR1 is MNHEY, CDR2 SVGAGI. With 3 bases clipped from V and 3 bases from J, the junction kept 7 bases outside the gene matches. The CDR3 DNA reads as TGTGCCAGCAGTTATTACGGGACAGGAAACTACGAGCAGTACTTC. This codes for CASSYYGTGNYEQYF.

The rearrangement links TRBV6-1 to TRBJ2-4; tentative D call: TRBD1 (6 bases). The germline CDR1 and CDR2 sequences are MNHNS and SASEGT. The CDR3 totals 19 residues. V was pared by 2 bases and J by 0 bases, with 20 bases between. The CDR3 loop reads CASSEKRGPGHLAKNIQYF. CDR3 nucleotide sequence: TGTGCCAGCAGTGAAAAACGGGGCCCGGGACACCTAGCCAAAAACATTCAGTACTTC.

This CDR3 reads CASQSLQGPNEQYF. The CDR3 DNA follows: TGTGCCAGTCAATCCCTCCAGGGGCCCAACGAGCAGTACTTC. V is TRBV19 and J is TRBJ2-7, with D tentatively TRBD1 (6 bases). Germline-derived CDR1 and CDR2 are LNHDA and SQIVND (reference sequence). The V and J ends lost 8 bases and 5 bases respectively, with 19 bases between them. The CDR3 length is 14 residues.

The V call is TRBV2, the J call TRBJ1-1; D remains unclear. Germline V gene sequence: CDR1 SNHLY, CDR2 FYNNEI. The CDR3 has 13 amino acids. V gave up 5 bases and J gave up 1 base, with 8 bases separating them. The CDR3 spells CASSNRENTEAFF. Written as DNA, the CDR3 is TGTGCCAGCAGTAACAGAGAGAACACTGAAGCTTTCTTT. The full variable domain, with the rest looked up from reference TRBV2 and TRBJ1-1, is EPEVTQTPSHQVTQMGQEVILRCVPISNHLYFYWYRQILGQKVEFLVSFYNNEISEKSEIFDDQFSVERPDGSNFTLKIRSTKLEDSAMYFCASSNRENTEAFFGQGTRLTVV.

CDR3 protein: CASIIGTGGAYGYTF. As DNA, the CDR3 is TGTGCCAGTATCATCGGAACAGGCGGAGCCTATGGCTACACCTTC. This chain joins TRBV19 and TRBJ1-2, with D tentatively TRBD1 (5 bases). V lost 7 bases and J 4 bases, leaving 19 bases between the germline ends. The length of the CDR3 is 15 residues. Germline V lookup: CDR1 LNHDA, CDR2 SQIVND (reference sequence).

As regards this clone: The same CDR3 also results from other DNA sequences found in this sample. The CDR3 sequence is CASSLQGEETQYF. The CDR3 nucleotides read TGCGCCAGCAGCCTACAGGGGGAAGAGACCCAGTACTTC. The chain links TRBV5-1 to TRBJ2-5; TRBD1 agrees at 8 bases. This CDR3 is built from 13 residues. CDR1 is SGHRS, CDR2 YFSETQ, per germline. Germline trimming cut 4 bases from V and 3 bases from J; bases unmatched to any gene: 2. The entire variable domain, with the rest obtained from reference TRBV5-1 and TRBJ2-5, is as follows: KAGVTQTPRYLIKTRGQQVTLSCSPISGHRSVSWYQQTPGQGLQFLFEYFSETQRNKGNFPGRFSGRQFSNSRSEMNVSTLELGDSALYLCASSLQGEETQYFGPGTRLLVL.

The chain recombines TRBV7-2 with TRBJ2-1; 8 bases map to TRBD1. The germline gives CDR1 SGHTA, CDR2 FQGNSA. The V segment lost 5 bases and the J segment 6 bases; nucleotides outside the gene matches: 9. The CDR3 is made up of 15 amino acids. Here the CDR3 DNA reads TGTGCCAGCAGCGCCCAGGGGGCGCAGAGCAATGAGCAGTTCTTC. Translated, it gives CASSAQGAQSNEQFF.

The chain employs TRBV10-3 and TRBJ2-1; the D gene is possibly TRBD1 (6 bases). The germline V and J ends were trimmed by 6 bases and 5 bases, with 17 bases remaining between them. Looked up from germline, CDR1 is ENHRY and CDR2 is SYGVKD. The CDR3 spans 15 residues. The CDR3 sequence: CAIRMDSTAHNEQFF. In DNA form, the CDR3 reads TGTGCCATCAGGATGGACAGCACAGCCCACAATGAGCAGTTCTTC.

The CDR3 DNA follows: TGTGCCAGCAGCTTACGGGGGGACACCACTGAAGCTTTCTTT. This codes for CASSLRGDTTEAFF. The chain has TRBV7-9 and TRBJ1-1, with D perhaps matching TRBD1 (6 bases). The CDR3 consists of 14 residues. Trimming cost V 2 bases and J 4 bases, with 11 bases left between them. CDR1 is SEHNR and CDR2 is FQNEAQ in the germline V gene (reference sequence). Looking up the rest from reference TRBV7-9 and TRBJ1-1 gives the full variable domain: DTGVSQNPRHKITKRGQNVTFRCDPISEHNRLYWYRQTLGQGPEFLTYFQNEAQLEKSRLLSDRFSAERPKGSFSTLEIQRTEQGDSAMYLCASSLRGDTTEAFFGQGTRLTVV.

The V gene is TRBV27, the J gene TRBJ2-4; maybe TRBD2 (7 bases). There are 13 residues in the CDR3. V lost 5 bases to trimming and J lost 11 bases, with 16 bases between them. Germline V gives CDR1 MNHEY, CDR2 SMNVEV (reference sequence). CDR3 sequence: CASSRGEGTVQYF. CDR3 DNA: TGTGCCAGCAGTAGGGGGGAGGGAACGGTTCAGTACTTC.

The V gene is TRBV4-1, the J gene TRBJ2-7, with D hard to call. Germline V CDR1 and CDR2: MGHRA, YSYEKL. V was clipped by 1 base and J by 0 bases, with 13 bases between them. The CDR3 length is 16 residues. CDR3 DNA: TGCGCCAGCAGCCAAGGAGCTCTTGCCATCTCCTACGAGCAGTACTTC. Translating it yields CASSQGALAISYEQYF.

The chain employs TRBV7-8 and TRBJ1-5; 7 nucleotides line up with TRBD1. J gave up 4 bases and V 0 bases, and 3 bases lay outside the gene matches. Germline V gives CDR1 SGHVS, CDR2 FQNEAQ. The CDR3 runs 15 residues. The CDR3 loop reads CASSLAATGNQPQHF. CDR3 DNA: TGTGCCAGCAGCTTAGCCGCGACAGGGAATCAGCCCCAGCATTTT.

The genes are TRBV5-1 and TRBJ1-5, with TRBD1 matching 7 bases. The CDR3 loop spans 14 amino acids. Germline assignment: CDR1 SGHRS and CDR2 YFSETQ. Trimming took 4 bases from V and 4 from J; bases not matched to a gene: 5. CDR3 sequence reads: CASSTGQPNQPQHF. In DNA, the CDR3 is TGCGCCAGCAGCACGGGACAGCCGAATCAGCCCCAGCATTTT.